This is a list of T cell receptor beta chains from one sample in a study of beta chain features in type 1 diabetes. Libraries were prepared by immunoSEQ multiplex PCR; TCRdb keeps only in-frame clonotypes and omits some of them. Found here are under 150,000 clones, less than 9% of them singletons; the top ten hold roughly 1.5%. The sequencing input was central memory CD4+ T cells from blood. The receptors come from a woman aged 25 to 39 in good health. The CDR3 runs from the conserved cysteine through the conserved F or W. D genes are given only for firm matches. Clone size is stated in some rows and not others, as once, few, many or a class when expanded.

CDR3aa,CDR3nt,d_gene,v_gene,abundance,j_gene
CASSPRGGRKDEQYF,TGCGCCAGCAGCCCTCGCGGCGGGAGGAAAGACGAGCAGTACTTC,TRBD2,TRBV4-1,few,TRBJ2-7
CASSPTVNTEAFF,TGTGCCAGCAGCCCGACAGTGAACACTGAAGCTTTCTTT,NA,TRBV7-3,NA,TRBJ1-1
CASSLGLARSYEQYF,TGTGCCAGTAGTCTCGGACTAGCCCGGTCCTACGAGCAGTACTTC,TRBD2,TRBV19,NA,TRBJ2-7
CASSQEELAGTGHEQFF,TGCGCCAGCAGCCAAGAGGAACTAGCGGGGACAGGGCATGAGCAGTTCTTC,NA,TRBV4-1,NA,TRBJ2-1
CASSYPPGWEDTEAFF,TGTGCCAGCAGCTACCCTCCGGGTTGGGAGGACACTGAAGCTTTCTTT,NA,TRBV5-8,NA,TRBJ1-1
CATSRDRVYGYTF,TGTGCCACCAGCAGGGACAGGGTCTATGGCTACACCTTC,TRBD1,TRBV15,few,TRBJ1-2
CASSLAVGGVGEAFF,TGTGCCAGCAGCTTGGCCGTGGGAGGAGTTGGTGAAGCTTTCTTT,NA,TRBV5-8,few,TRBJ1-1
CASSLVGSGSSYEQYF,TGTGCCAGCAGCCTCGTGGGTAGCGGGAGCTCCTACGAGCAGTACTTC,TRBD2,TRBV7-2,few,TRBJ2-7
CASSLVGGLAGVETQYF,TGTGCCAGCAGCTTAGTCGGGGGACTAGCGGGAGTCGAGACCCAGTACTTC,TRBD2,TRBV11-2,NA,TRBJ2-5
CASRTPDRSYGYTF,TGTGCCAGCAGGACCCCAGACAGGTCCTATGGCTACACCTTC,NA,TRBV28,NA,TRBJ1-2
CAWSKRWETQYF,TGTGCCTGGAGTAAGCGGTGGGAGACCCAGTACTTC,NA,TRBV30,NA,TRBJ2-5
CASAGEGTEAFF,TGTGCCAGCGCAGGGGAGGGGACTGAAGCTTTCTTT,NA,TRBV11-3,NA,TRBJ1-1
CASSQENPGGSLIAKNIQYF,TGCGCCAGCAGCCAAGAAAACCCGGGAGGAAGCTTAATAGCCAAAAACATTCAGTACTTC,TRBD2,TRBV4-3,few,TRBJ2-4
CASTALAGGGNEQFF,TGTGCCAGTACCGCACTAGCGGGAGGGGGCAATGAGCAGTTCTTC,TRBD2,TRBV19,NA,TRBJ2-1
CASSLEQGTLSTDTQYF,TGTGCCAGCAGCTTAGAGCAGGGGACCCTAAGCACAGATACGCAGTATTTT,NA,TRBV11-2,few,TRBJ2-3
CASFRTGDTYEQYF,TGTGCCAGCTTCCGGACAGGAGATACCTACGAGCAGTACTTC,TRBD1,TRBV7-9,NA,TRBJ2-7
CASSFMQLGVHEQFF,TGTGCCAGCAGTTTTATGCAACTAGGAGTCCATGAGCAGTTCTTC,NA,TRBV28,NA,TRBJ2-1
CASSQDHKRWGDSYNEQFF,TGCGCCAGCAGCCAAGATCATAAACGGTGGGGGGACTCCTACAATGAGCAGTTCTTC,NA,TRBV4-3,NA,TRBJ2-1
CASSFPSNYGYTF,TGTGCCAGCAGCTTCCCCTCGAACTATGGCTACACCTTC,NA,TRBV5-4,few,TRBJ1-2
CASSLGVTGVGYTF,TGTGCCAGCAGCTTAGGGGTTACAGGGGTCGGCTACACCTTC,TRBD1,TRBV7-2,few,TRBJ1-2
CASSTSQGNYGYTF,TGTGCCAGCAGCACCTCCCAGGGGAACTATGGCTACACCTTC,NA,TRBV11-2,once,TRBJ1-2
CSTGLASNNEQFF,TGCAGCACTGGACTAGCGTCCAACAATGAGCAGTTCTTC,TRBD2,TRBV29-1,NA,TRBJ2-1